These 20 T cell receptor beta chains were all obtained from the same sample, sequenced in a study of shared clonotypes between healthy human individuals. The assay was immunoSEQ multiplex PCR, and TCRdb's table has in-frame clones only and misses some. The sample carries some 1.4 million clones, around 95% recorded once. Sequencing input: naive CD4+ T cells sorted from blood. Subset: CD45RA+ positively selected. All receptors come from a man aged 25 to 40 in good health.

Written as DNA, the CDR3 is TGTGCCAGCAGCTTGTTATCAGGGATCTATGGCTACACCTTC. Translation gives CASSLLSGIYGYTF. V gene TRBV5-8 combines with J gene TRBJ1-2, with D possibly being TRBD1 (5 bases). V was pared by 1 base and J by 4 bases, with 11 bases between. Germline CDR1 reads SGHTS; CDR2 reads YDEGEE. CDR3 length: 14 residues.

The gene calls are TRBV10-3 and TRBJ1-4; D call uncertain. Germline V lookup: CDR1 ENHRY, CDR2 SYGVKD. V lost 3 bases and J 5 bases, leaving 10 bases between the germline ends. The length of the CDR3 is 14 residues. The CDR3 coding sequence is TGTGCCATCAGTGAACGGGGAGGGAATGAAAAACTGTTTTTT. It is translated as CAISERGGNEKLFF.

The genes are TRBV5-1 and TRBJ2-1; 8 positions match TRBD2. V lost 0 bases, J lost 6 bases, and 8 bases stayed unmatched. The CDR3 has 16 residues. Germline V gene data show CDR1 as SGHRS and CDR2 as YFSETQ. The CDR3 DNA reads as TGCGCCAGCAGCTTGGACCCCTCGGGACTAGTCAATGAGCAGTTCTTC. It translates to CASSLDPSGLVNEQFF. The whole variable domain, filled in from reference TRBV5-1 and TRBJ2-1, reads KAGVTQTPRYLIKTRGQQVTLSCSPISGHRSVSWYQQTPGQGLQFLFEYFSETQRNKGNFPGRFSGRQFSNSRSEMNVSTLELGDSALYLCASSLDPSGLVNEQFFGPGTRLTVL.

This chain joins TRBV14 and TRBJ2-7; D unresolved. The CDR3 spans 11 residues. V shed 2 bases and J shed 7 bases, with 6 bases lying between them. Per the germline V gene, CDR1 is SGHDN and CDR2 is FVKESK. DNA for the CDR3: TGTGCCAGCAGCCAAATAAAGGAGCAGTACTTC. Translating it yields CASSQIKEQYF.

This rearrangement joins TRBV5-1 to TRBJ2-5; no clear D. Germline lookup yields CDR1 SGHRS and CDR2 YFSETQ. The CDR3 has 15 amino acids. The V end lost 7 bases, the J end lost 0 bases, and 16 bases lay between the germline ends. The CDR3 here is CASRSRPTYQETQYF. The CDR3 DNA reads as TGCGCCAGCCGCTCGCGTCCCACTTACCAAGAGACCCAGTACTTC.

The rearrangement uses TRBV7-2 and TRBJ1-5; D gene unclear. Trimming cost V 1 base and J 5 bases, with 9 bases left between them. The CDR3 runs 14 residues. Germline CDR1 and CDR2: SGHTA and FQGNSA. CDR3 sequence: CASSLESRDQPQHF. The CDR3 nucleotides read TGTGCCAGCAGCTTAGAATCCCGGGATCAGCCCCAGCATTTT.

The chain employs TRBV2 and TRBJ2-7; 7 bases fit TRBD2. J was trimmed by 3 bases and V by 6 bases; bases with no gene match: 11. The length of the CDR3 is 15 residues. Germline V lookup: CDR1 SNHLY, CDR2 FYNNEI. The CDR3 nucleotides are TGTGCCAGCAGGTATCTAGCGGAAACCAGCTACGAGCAGTACTTC. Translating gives CASRYLAETSYEQYF.

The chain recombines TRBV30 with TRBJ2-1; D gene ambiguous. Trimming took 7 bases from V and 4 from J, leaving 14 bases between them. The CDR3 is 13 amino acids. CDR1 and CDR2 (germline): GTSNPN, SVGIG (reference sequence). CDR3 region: CASRPSLYNEQFF. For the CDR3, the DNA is TGTGCCTCCCGGCCAAGCCTTTACAATGAGCAGTTCTTC.

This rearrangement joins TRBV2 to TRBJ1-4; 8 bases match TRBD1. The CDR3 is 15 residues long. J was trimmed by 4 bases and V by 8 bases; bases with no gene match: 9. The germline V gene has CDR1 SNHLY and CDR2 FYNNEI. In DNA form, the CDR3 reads TGTGCCAGCTCTTCCCCGACAGGGGATAATGAAAAACTGTTTTTT. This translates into CASSSPTGDNEKLFF.

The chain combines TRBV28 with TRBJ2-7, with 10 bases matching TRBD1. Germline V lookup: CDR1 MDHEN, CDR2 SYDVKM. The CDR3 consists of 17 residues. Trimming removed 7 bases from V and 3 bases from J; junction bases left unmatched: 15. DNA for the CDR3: TGTGCCAGCATCTCTATGGAAGGGGACAGGGGTTACTACGAGCAGTACTTC. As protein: CASISMEGDRGYYEQYF.

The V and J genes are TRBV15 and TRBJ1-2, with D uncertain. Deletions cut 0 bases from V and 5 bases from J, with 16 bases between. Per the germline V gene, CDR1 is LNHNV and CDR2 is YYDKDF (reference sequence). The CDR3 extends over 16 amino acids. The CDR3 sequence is CATSRDSERLAYGYTF. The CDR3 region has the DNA TGTGCCACCAGCAGAGATTCTGAACGACTAGCTTATGGCTACACCTTC.

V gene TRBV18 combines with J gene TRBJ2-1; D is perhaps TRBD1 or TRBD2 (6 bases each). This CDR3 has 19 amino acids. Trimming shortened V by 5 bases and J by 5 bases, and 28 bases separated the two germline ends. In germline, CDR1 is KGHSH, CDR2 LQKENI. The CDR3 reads CASSTILPLRGRIDNEQFF. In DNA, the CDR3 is TGTGCCAGCTCAACAATTTTACCCTTGAGGGGGAGGATTGACAATGAGCAGTTCTTC.

In DNA, the CDR3 is TGTGCCAGCAGCCTTACCTCGGGACTAGCGGGAGCGCACTACGAGCAGTACTTC. Protein sequence: CASSLTSGLAGAHYEQYF. The chain combines TRBV7-9 with TRBJ2-7; 14 bases agree with TRBD2. The germline gives CDR1 SEHNR, CDR2 FQNEAQ (reference sequence). V lost 5 bases to trimming and J lost 3 bases; unmatched junction nucleotides: 12. CDR3 length: 18 amino acids.

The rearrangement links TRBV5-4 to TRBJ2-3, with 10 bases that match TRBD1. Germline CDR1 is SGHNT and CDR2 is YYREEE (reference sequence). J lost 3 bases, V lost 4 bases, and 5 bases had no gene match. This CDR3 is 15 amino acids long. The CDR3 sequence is CASSATGGRTDTQYF. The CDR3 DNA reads TGTGCCAGCAGCGCGACAGGGGGCCGTACAGATACGCAGTATTTT.

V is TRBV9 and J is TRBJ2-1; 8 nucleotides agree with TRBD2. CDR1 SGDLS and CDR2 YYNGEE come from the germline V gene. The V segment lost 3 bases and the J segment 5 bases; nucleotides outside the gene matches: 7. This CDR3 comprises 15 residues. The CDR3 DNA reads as TGTGCCAGCAGCGGTAGCGGGAAGGGTAACAATGAGCAGTTCTTC. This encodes CASSGSGKGNNEQFF.

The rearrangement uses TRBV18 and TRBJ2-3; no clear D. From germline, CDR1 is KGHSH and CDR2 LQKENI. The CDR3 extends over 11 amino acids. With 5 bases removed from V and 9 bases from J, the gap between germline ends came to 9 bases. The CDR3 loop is CASSGLETQYF. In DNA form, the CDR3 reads TGTGCCAGCTCAGGGTTAGAGACGCAGTATTTT.

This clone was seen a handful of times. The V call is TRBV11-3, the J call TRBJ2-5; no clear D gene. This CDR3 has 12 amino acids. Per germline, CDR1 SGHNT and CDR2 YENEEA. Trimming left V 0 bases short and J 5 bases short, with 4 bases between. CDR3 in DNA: TGTGCCAGCAGCTTAGATCGGGAGACCCAGTACTTC. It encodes CASSLDRETQYF. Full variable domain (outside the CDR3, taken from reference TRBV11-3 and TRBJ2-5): EAGVVQSPRYKIIEKKQPVAFWCNPISGHNTLYWYLQNLGQGPELLIRYENEEAVDDSQLPKDRFSAERLKGVDSTLKIQPAELGDSAVYLCASSLDRETQYFGPGTRLLVL.

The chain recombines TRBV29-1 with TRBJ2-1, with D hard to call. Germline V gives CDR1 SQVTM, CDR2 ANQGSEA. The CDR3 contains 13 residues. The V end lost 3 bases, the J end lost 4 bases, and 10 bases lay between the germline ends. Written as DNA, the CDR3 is TGCAGCGTTGATAGGATAAAATACAATGAGCAGTTCTTC. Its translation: CSVDRIKYNEQFF.

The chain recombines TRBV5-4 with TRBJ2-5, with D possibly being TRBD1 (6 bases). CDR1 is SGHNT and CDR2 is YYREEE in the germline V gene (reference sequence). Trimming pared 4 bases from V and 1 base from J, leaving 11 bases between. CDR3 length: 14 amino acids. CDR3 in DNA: TGTGCCAGCAGCCTAATACAGGGCCAAGAGACCCAGTACTTC. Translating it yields CASSLIQGQETQYF.

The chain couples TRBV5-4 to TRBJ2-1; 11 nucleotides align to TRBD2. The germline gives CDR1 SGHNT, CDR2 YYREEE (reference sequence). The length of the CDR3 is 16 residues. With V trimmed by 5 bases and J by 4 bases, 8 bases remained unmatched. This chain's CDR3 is CASSFSGTSGYNEQFF. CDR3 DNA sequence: TGTGCCAGCAGTTTTTCCGGGACTAGCGGTTACAATGAGCAGTTCTTC. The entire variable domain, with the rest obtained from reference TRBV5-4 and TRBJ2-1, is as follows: ETGVTQSPTHLIKTRGQQVTLRCSSQSGHNTVSWYQQALGQGPQFIFQYYREEENGRGNFPPRFSGLQFPNYSSELNVNALELDDSALYLCASSFSGTSGYNEQFFGPGTRLTVL.